This passage covers 30 T cell receptor beta chains from one sample sequenced in a study of blood T cell repertoires in COVID-19. The assay was immunoSEQ multiplex PCR, and TCRdb's table has in-frame clones only and misses some. The sample consists of about 220,000 clones, less than 90% of them appearing once. Sequencing was performed on PBMCs or T cells enriched from blood (not recorded which). The receptors shown here come from a woman in her 40s who had recovered from COVID-19.

The chain recombines TRBV10-3 with TRBJ2-3; no clear D. V was clipped by 2 bases and J by 0 bases, with 6 bases between them. The germline CDR1 and CDR2 sequences are ENHRY and SYGVKD. The CDR3 sequence is 14 residues long. The CDR3 sequence: CAISEVASTDTQYF. The CDR3 DNA follows: TGTGCCATCAGTGAGGTTGCGAGCACAGATACGCAGTATTTT.

CDR3 amino acids: CSASTGQAYEQYF. The CDR3 DNA sequence: TGCAGTGCTAGTACCGGACAGGCCTACGAGCAGTACTTC. This rearrangement joins TRBV20-1 to TRBJ2-7, with 7 positions matching TRBD1. Germline trimming cut 3 bases from V and 2 bases from J; bases unmatched to any gene: 4. Germline CDR1 reads DFQATT; CDR2 reads SNEGSKA (reference sequence). The CDR3 loop spans 13 amino acids.

The chain links TRBV5-8 to TRBJ2-5, with TRBD2 identical over 13 bases. The J segment lost 2 bases and the V segment lost 4 bases, leaving 5 bases of the junction unmatched. Per the germline V gene, CDR1 is SGHTS and CDR2 is YDEGEE. The length of the CDR3 is 16 residues. DNA for the CDR3: TGTGCCAGCAGCCCCCGGACTAGCGGGAGACAAGAGACCCAGTACTTC. This gives the protein CASSPRTSGRQETQYF.

J is TRBJ1-1 and V is TRBV6-5, with D uncertain. Per germline, CDR1 MNHEY and CDR2 SVGAGI. CDR3 length: 15 amino acids. Between the trimmed V and J ends, which lost 0 bases and 3 bases, there was a span of 11 bases. CDR3 sequence (DNA): TGTGCCAGCAGTTACTCGCCCCTTGGCTACACTGAAGCTTTCTTT. Its translation: CASSYSPLGYTEAFF.

This clone was seen a handful of times. The chain's CDR3 is CASSLVTVRAGTTF. CDR3 coding DNA: TGTGCCAGCAGCTTAGTCACCGTTCGTGCAGGGACAACCTTC. The chain is built from TRBV7-9 and TRBJ1-2; perhaps TRBD1 as D (6 bases). There are 14 residues in the CDR3. V was shortened by 1 base and J by 14 bases, with 20 bases between the two germline ends. Germline V gene sequence: CDR1 SEHNR, CDR2 FQNEAQ (reference sequence).

CDR3 nucleotide sequence: TGTGCCAGCAGCCTCCTTGGGGCCAACGTCCTGACTTTC. Its translation: CASSLLGANVLTF. The chain combines TRBV7-9 with TRBJ2-6; D gene unclear. This CDR3 has 13 amino acids. Germline-derived CDR1 and CDR2 are SEHNR and FQNEAQ (reference sequence). The germline V and J ends were trimmed by 5 bases and 3 bases, with 5 bases remaining between them.

The chain carries TRBV7-9 and TRBJ2-1; 9 bases fit TRBD2. The CDR3 loop spans 15 amino acids. V trimming: 3 bases; J trimming: 9 bases; junction bases outside the gene matches: 9. Per germline, CDR1 SEHNR and CDR2 FQNEAQ (reference sequence). For the CDR3, the DNA is TGTGCCAGCAGCTTTGTGGCTAGCGGGAAGTCTGAGCAGTTCTTC. Its protein product is CASSFVASGKSEQFF. The whole variable domain, remainder taken from reference TRBV7-9 and TRBJ2-1, is DTGVSQNPRHKITKRGQNVTFRCDPISEHNRLYWYRQTLGQGPEFLTYFQNEAQLEKSRLLSDRFSAERPKGSFSTLEIQRTEQGDSAMYLCASSFVASGKSEQFFGPGTRLTVL.

In this sample, this clone turned up once. The chain is built from TRBV7-3 and TRBJ2-3, with 8 bases that match TRBD2. V was clipped by 2 bases and J by 4 bases; unmatched bases: 2. The CDR3 has 14 amino acids. Germline V gives CDR1 SGHTA, CDR2 FQGTGA. The DNA of the CDR3 is TGTGCCAGCAGCTTAGGACTAGCCTCAGATACGCAGTATTTT. Translated: CASSLGLASDTQYF.

The CDR3 region is CASSLVGSPYEQYV. Written as DNA, the CDR3 is TGTGCCAGCAGCTTAGTGGGTAGCCCCTACGAGCAGTACGTC. V gene TRBV11-2 combines with J gene TRBJ2-7; D is unresolved. The V and J ends lost 1 base and 2 bases respectively, with 9 bases between them. The CDR3 runs 14 residues. Germline CDR1 SGHAT, CDR2 FQNNGV.

The V and J genes are TRBV23-1 and TRBJ1-2; D remains ambiguous. TRBV23-1 is noted as an ORF with a role that remains uncertain. The CDR3 totals 15 residues. V lost 3 bases and J lost 5, with 16 bases in between. The CDR3 region is CASSHCPGQSYGYTF. The CDR3, as DNA: TGCGCCAGCAGTCATTGTCCAGGCCAAAGTTATGGCTACACCTTC.

In DNA, the CDR3 is TGCGCCAGCGGGACTAGCGGAAACACCGGGGAGCTGTTTTTT. It translates to CASGTSGNTGELFF. V is TRBV5-1 and J is TRBJ2-2; 11 bases align to TRBD2. This CDR3 spans 14 amino acids. V lost 7 bases and J lost 2; bases outside the gene matches: 1. Germline V gene sequence: CDR1 SGHRS, CDR2 YFSETQ. Based on the CDR3 plus reference TRBV5-1 and TRBJ2-2, the full variable domain is KAGVTQTPRYLIKTRGQQVTLSCSPISGHRSVSWYQQTPGQGLQFLFEYFSETQRNKGNFPGRFSGRQFSNSRSEMNVSTLELGDSALYLCASGTSGNTGELFFGEGSRLTVL.

This chain links TRBV19 with TRBJ2-1, with 8 nucleotides matching TRBD1. J lost 2 bases, V lost 6 bases, and 3 bases had no gene match. Looked up from germline, CDR1 is LNHDA and CDR2 is SQIVND (reference sequence). The CDR3 sequence is 14 residues long. In DNA form, the CDR3 reads TGTGCCAGTAGAGGACAGGGTACCTACAATGAGCAGTTCTTC. It is translated as CASRGQGTYNEQFF.

This chain joins TRBV10-3 and TRBJ1-2; D is unresolved. This CDR3 is built from 14 residues. Germline V gene sequence: CDR1 ENHRY, CDR2 SYGVKD. Trimming took 3 bases from V and 3 from J, leaving 11 bases between them. The CDR3, as DNA: TGTGCCATCAGTGATAAACGGCAGGACTATGGCTACACCTTC. Translated: CAISDKRQDYGYTF.

The rearrangement links TRBV5-6 to TRBJ1-6; the D is unclear. CDR1 is SGHDT, CDR2 YYEEEE, per germline. The ends were cut back, 4 bases at V and 6 bases at J, with 11 bases in the middle. The length of the CDR3 is 14 residues. For the CDR3, the DNA is TGTGCCAGCAGCCCTCTACGGGGTAATTCACCCCTCCACTTT. It is translated as CASSPLRGNSPLHF.

The count of this clone is one. The chain combines TRBV12-5 with TRBJ2-3; 8 bases map to TRBD1. J was trimmed by 0 bases and V by 1 base; bases with no gene match: 3. From germline, CDR1 is LGHNT and CDR2 FRNRAP. There are 16 residues in the CDR3. The CDR3 is CASGLGQGTSTDTQYF. CDR3 nucleotide sequence: TGTGCTAGTGGTTTGGGACAGGGGACTAGCACAGATACGCAGTATTTT.

This clone appeared a single time. The chain combines TRBV7-6 with TRBJ2-1; 8 bases align to TRBD1. Germline V CDR1 and CDR2: SGHVS, FNYEAQ. Trimming took 5 bases from V and 8 from J; bases not matched to a gene: 11. The CDR3 has 15 amino acids. The CDR3 nucleotides are TGTGCCAGCAGCCCCCGGACAGGGAAAGTCTATGAGCAGTTCTTC. Amino acid sequence: CASSPRTGKVYEQFF.

This clone was observed a handful of times. This rearrangement joins TRBV7-9 to TRBJ2-2; the match to TRBD1 covers 7 bases. Germline values: CDR1 SEHNR, CDR2 FQNEAQ (reference sequence). CDR3 length equals 14 residues. V lost 5 bases to trimming and J lost 7 bases; unmatched junction nucleotides: 7. CDR3 in amino acids: CASSGQQGYGELFF. For the CDR3, the DNA is TGTGCCAGCAGCGGACAACAGGGGTACGGGGAGCTGTTTTTT.

The chain combines TRBV7-2 with TRBJ1-4, with D uncertain. V lost 0 bases to trimming and J lost 4 bases, with 6 bases between them. CDR3 length equals 14 residues. CDR1 is SGHTA, CDR2 FQGNSA, per germline. CDR3 in amino acids: CASSLAVSNEKLFF. The CDR3 coding sequence is TGTGCCAGCAGCTTAGCGGTCAGTAATGAAAAACTGTTTTTT.

The rearrangement links TRBV27 to TRBJ2-3; TRBD2 agrees at 8 bases. V dropped 3 bases and J dropped 0; count of bases not matched to a gene: 20. The CDR3 has 21 residues. Germline CDR1 and CDR2: MNHEY and SMNVEV (reference sequence). Written as DNA, the CDR3 is TGTGCCAGCAGTTTGTGGGGATTAGCGGGAATTCGTGAGCGTAGCACAGATACGCAGTATTTT. Residues: CASSLWGLAGIRERSTDTQYF.

CDR3 in amino acids: CAWSSGLGQPQHF. Written as DNA, the CDR3 is TGTGCCTGGAGTTCAGGGCTGGGCCAGCCCCAGCATTTT. V usage is TRBV30 and J usage is TRBJ1-5; TRBD1 is a possible D gene (5 bases). CDR3 length equals 13 residues. In germline, CDR1 is GTSNPN, CDR2 SVGIG (reference sequence). V shed 2 bases and J shed 7 bases, with 12 bases lying between them.

Note on this clone: The identical CDR3 is also encoded by other nucleotide sequences in the sample. The V call is TRBV3-1 (or the pseudogene TRBV3-2), the J call TRBJ1-5; D is ambiguous. The CDR3 is made up of 12 amino acids. The germline V gene encodes CDR1 LGHDT and CDR2 YNNKEL (reference sequence). V was shortened by 3 bases and J by 6 bases, with 6 bases between the two germline ends. The DNA of the CDR3 is TGTGCCAGCAGCCAGGGAGGTCAGCCCCAGCATTTT. This encodes CASSQGGQPQHF.

The V gene is TRBV10-2, the J gene TRBJ1-1; TRBD1 might be the D (5 bases). CDR1 and CDR2 (germline): WSHSY, SAAADI. V lost 6 bases and J lost 5, with 19 bases in between. This CDR3 spans 15 amino acids. CDR3: CASSRSGGDGTEAFF. The CDR3 coding sequence is TGCGCCAGCAGCAGGTCGGGGGGGGACGGAACTGAAGCTTTCTTT.

This clone was observed once. The rearrangement uses TRBV7-2 and TRBJ2-3; 7 bases match TRBD2. Unmatched junction bases numbered 6, after V lost 0 bases and J lost 3 bases. From germline, CDR1 is SGHTA and CDR2 FQGNSA. The CDR3 has 16 amino acids. Written as DNA, the CDR3 is TGTGCCAGCAGCTTAGCGCTGGGCGGGGGAACAGATACGCAGTATTTT. It yields the protein CASSLALGGGTDTQYF. The variable domain in full, completed from reference TRBV7-2 and TRBJ2-3, reads GAGVSQSPSNKVTEKGKDVELRCDPISGHTALYWYRQSLGQGLEFLIYFQGNSAPDKSGLPSDRFSAERTGGSVSTLTIQRTQQEDSAVYLCASSLALGGGTDTQYFGPGTRLTVL.

The chain employs TRBV11-2 and TRBJ2-2; possible D gene TRBD2, 5 bases. This CDR3 is 15 amino acids long. Germline V gene sequence: CDR1 SGHAT, CDR2 FQNNGV. Trimming removed 1 base from V and 6 bases from J, with 12 bases in between. The DNA of the CDR3 is TGTGCCAGCAGCTTAGCGGGAACCCCCCCCGGGGAGCTGTTTTTT. It translates to CASSLAGTPPGELFF. Using reference TRBV11-2 and TRBJ2-2 for the parts outside the CDR3, the full variable domain is EAGVAQSPRYKIIEKRQSVAFWCNPISGHATLYWYQQILGQGPKLLIQFQNNGVVDDSQLPKDRFSAERLKGVDSTLKIQPAKLEDSAVYLCASSLAGTPPGELFFGEGSRLTVL.

The chain is built from TRBV6-4 and TRBJ1-6, with D possibly TRBD1 on 5 matching bases. Germline V gene lookup returns CDR1 MRHNA and CDR2 SNTAGT. With 2 bases removed from V and 10 bases from J, the gap between germline ends came to 9 bases. The CDR3 runs to 13 residues. CDR3 amino acids: CASSDGGDSPLHF. The DNA for the CDR3 is TGTGCCAGCAGTGACGGGGGGGACTCACCCCTCCACTTT.

This chain uses TRBV12-3 or TRBV12-4 with TRBJ2-5; 8 nucleotides line up with TRBD1. The J segment lost 7 bases and the V segment lost 6 bases, leaving 7 bases of the junction unmatched. This CDR3 has 13 amino acids. The CDR3 DNA reads as TGTGCCAGCAGAGGACAGGGAGGCGGGACCCAGTACTTC. It codes for CASRGQGGGTQYF.

This clone was detected a few times. The chain uses TRBV2 and TRBJ2-3; 8 bases fit TRBD1. This CDR3 has 16 amino acids. CDR1 SNHLY and CDR2 FYNNEI come from the germline V gene. The V gene end was trimmed by 8 bases and the J gene end by 4 bases; junction bases not matched to a gene: 14. The CDR3 spells CASCRRPGQVPDTQYF. CDR3 DNA: TGTGCCAGCTGTCGGAGACCGGGACAGGTCCCAGATACGCAGTATTTT.

The chain links TRBV28 to TRBJ1-5; D possibly corresponds to TRBD1 (6 bases). Germline CDR1 and CDR2: MDHEN and SYDVKM. The V gene lost 6 bases and the J gene lost 2 bases, with 11 bases spanning the gap. The CDR3 spans 14 residues. In DNA, the CDR3 is TGTGCCAGCAGGATGAGACAGGGCAATCAGCCCCAGCATTTT. Translating it yields CASRMRQGNQPQHF.

As DNA, the CDR3 is TGTGCCAGCAGTTTATCGGGGCAGGGGATAGGGTATGGCTACACCTTC. Residues: CASSLSGQGIGYGYTF. The chain links TRBV28 to TRBJ1-2; TRBD1 might be the D (6 bases). The germline V gene encodes CDR1 MDHEN and CDR2 SYDVKM. The V gene lost 1 base and the J gene lost 5 bases, with 17 bases spanning the gap. The CDR3 is 16 amino acids.

This clone occurred once. The genes are TRBV3-1 (or the pseudogene TRBV3-2) and TRBJ2-2; a weak D match, TRBD2 (6 bases). CDR3 size: 14 residues. Germline V gene data show CDR1 as LGHDT and CDR2 as YNNKEL (reference sequence). Trimming pared 4 bases from V and 4 bases from J, leaving 10 bases between. The CDR3 DNA follows: TGTGCCAGCAGCCCGGGACTGAGCACCGGGGAGCTGTTTTTT. Residues: CASSPGLSTGELFF.